Reported below is one T cell receptor beta chain. The antigen remains undetermined. This sample was taken from a study of CD8 T cells in Susac syndrome. V lost 3 bases and J lost 12; bases outside the gene matches: 10. The germline V gene has CDR1 MGHRA and CDR2 YSYEKL. CDR3 length equals 16 residues. The authors negatively isolated CD8+ and CD4+ T cells and FACS-enriched TEMRA cells. Study observations and caveats: The authors acknowledged that the study's TCR sequencing and HLA analysis involved relatively few individuals.

Random-hexamer reverse transcription was applied to roughly 0.5 to 1 ug RNA. Multiplex immunoSEQ PCR targeted 54 Vbeta and 13 Jbeta TCR beta segments. Via MiXCR, TCRdb re-called the immunoSEQ multiplex PCR reads, giving one row per CDR3 protein. Of around 130,000 distinct CDR3 sequences in the sample, under 95% were seen once. The sequenced sample was CD8+ T cells from PBMCs. The rearrangement uses TRBV4-1 and TRBJ2-1; 14 bases agree with TRBD2. The receptor comes from a human donor with multiple sclerosis. The CDR3 is CASSQSGLAGDKSQFF. CDR3 DNA sequence: TGCGCCAGCAGCCAGTCGGGACTAGCGGGAGATAAATCGCAGTTCTTC.